A single sample is the source of the 27 T cell receptor beta chains below, sequenced in a study of T-cell memory formation after mild COVID-19. TCRdb re-called the 5' RACE reads with MiXCR, one entry per CDR3 protein. The table has just under 5,000 distinct CDR3 sequences, about 24% seen once. Sequencing used PBMCs or a T cell subset sorted from them (not recorded which). All receptors come from an adult who had mild COVID-19 (a few samples of this study predate the infection). Cell type and time point are not known.

This clonotype is categorized as medium-sized (0.01 to 0.1%). The V and J genes are TRBV2 and TRBJ1-1; D uncertain. The CDR3 is made up of 12 amino acids. Germline CDR1 is SNHLY and CDR2 is FYNNEI. V shed 8 bases and J shed 1 base, with 8 bases lying between them. As DNA, the CDR3 is TGTGCCAGCGATAGACAGAACACTGAAGCTTTCTTT. Translated, it gives CASDRQNTEAFF.

CDR3 sequence reads: CASSVRSGNTEAFF. The CDR3 nucleotides are TGTGCCAGCAGTGTCAGGTCCGGGAACACTGAAGCTTTCTTT. The chain uses TRBV6-1 and TRBJ1-1; D gene unclear. The CDR3 is 14 residues long. V lost 4 bases, J lost 1 base, and 10 bases lay in between. Germline-derived CDR1 and CDR2 are MNHNS and SASEGT.

This clonotype is medium-sized in the sample. This chain uses TRBV20-1 with TRBJ2-1; 9 bases are a match to TRBD2. Per germline, CDR1 DFQATT and CDR2 SNEGSKA (reference sequence). The CDR3 consists of 13 residues. J gave up 9 bases and V 6 bases, and 9 bases lay outside the gene matches. Written as DNA, the CDR3 is TGCAGTGCCGGGCGGGGGGGTGTTTTTGAGCAGTTCTTC. This codes for CSAGRGGVFEQFF.

This clonotype is categorized as medium-sized. The rearrangement links TRBV20-1 to TRBJ2-1; a weak D match, TRBD2 (5 bases). In germline, CDR1 is DFQATT, CDR2 SNEGSKA (reference sequence). This CDR3 is built from 13 residues. Trimming cost V 3 bases and J 2 bases, with 8 bases left between them. For the CDR3, the DNA is TGCAGTGCTAGCGGGGTAACCTACAATGAGCAGTTCTTC. Its protein is CSASGVTYNEQFF.

Judged by abundance, this clonotype is medium-sized. V usage is TRBV7-9 and J usage is TRBJ2-1, with 8 positions matching TRBD1. Germline V CDR1 and CDR2: SEHNR, FQNEAQ (reference sequence). Germline trimming cut 5 bases from V and 3 bases from J; bases unmatched to any gene: 9. This CDR3 contains 16 residues. The CDR3 coding sequence is TGTGCCAGCAGCATAACAGGGGGTTACTTCTACAATGAGCAGTTCTTC. Its protein is CASSITGGYFYNEQFF. Combining the CDR3 with reference TRBV7-9 and TRBJ2-1 gives the whole variable domain DTGVSQNPRHKITKRGQNVTFRCDPISEHNRLYWYRQTLGQGPEFLTYFQNEAQLEKSRLLSDRFSAERPKGSFSTLEIQRTEQGDSAMYLCASSITGGYFYNEQFFGPGTRLTVL.

In this sample, this clonotype turned up many times. The chain links TRBV23-1 to TRBJ1-5, with D possibly being TRBD1 (5 bases). TRBV23-1 counts as an open reading frame of uncertain function. V gave up 6 bases and J gave up 7 bases, with 22 bases separating them. This CDR3 spans 16 amino acids. As DNA, the CDR3 is TGCGCCAGCAGACCGCTTCAATCGTGGCAGGGCCAGCCCCAGCATTTT. It yields the protein CASRPLQSWQGQPQHF.

The chain combines TRBV10-3 with TRBJ2-5; D is unclear. The CDR3 has 11 residues. V lost 2 bases, J lost 4 bases, and 2 bases lay in between. CDR1 ENHRY and CDR2 SYGVKD come from the germline V gene. The CDR3 sequence is CAISERETQYF. DNA of the CDR3: TGTGCCATCAGTGAGCGAGAGACCCAGTACTTC.

This clonotype counts as medium-sized (0.01 to 0.1%). The chain recombines TRBV19 with TRBJ2-1; TRBD1 agrees at 10 bases. This CDR3 region has 15 residues. J was trimmed by 3 bases and V by 6 bases; bases with no gene match: 5. Germline-derived CDR1 and CDR2 are LNHDA and SQIVND (reference sequence). The DNA of the CDR3 is TGTGCCAGTAGCCCGGACAGGGGGGGCTACAATGAGCAGTTCTTC. Its protein product is CASSPDRGGYNEQFF.

This clonotype rates as medium-sized (0.01 to 0.1%). This chain joins TRBV7-2 and TRBJ1-5; D may be TRBD1 (5 bases). The CDR3 sequence is 15 residues long. The germline CDR1 and CDR2 sequences are SGHTA and FQGNSA. The V end lost 5 bases, the J end lost 1 base, and 12 bases lay between the germline ends. CDR3 protein: CASSDSWGSNQPQHF. CDR3 nucleotides: TGTGCCAGCAGCGACAGCTGGGGGAGCAATCAGCCCCAGCATTTT.

The chain is built from TRBV5-1 and TRBJ2-7; TRBD2 agrees at 9 bases. The CDR3 is made up of 13 amino acids. V trimming: 0 bases; J trimming: 10 bases; junction bases outside the gene matches: 5. Germline V gene sequence: CDR1 SGHRS, CDR2 YFSETQ. This chain's CDR3 is CASSLGLAEPQYF. CDR3 DNA sequence: TGCGCCAGCAGCTTGGGACTAGCGGAACCTCAGTACTTC.

This clonotype was picked up many times. This chain links TRBV4-3 with TRBJ1-4; D possibly corresponds to TRBD1 (5 bases). CDR3 length: 14 residues. Trimming took 4 bases from V and 7 from J, leaving 13 bases between them. Per germline, CDR1 LGHNA and CDR2 YSLEER. Here the CDR3 reads CASSRLRGAEKLFF. CDR3 bases: TGCGCCAGCAGCCGGCTGAGGGGAGCTGAAAAACTGTTTTTT.

This clonotype was seen many times. The chain is built from TRBV9 and TRBJ2-6; 14 nucleotides align to TRBD2. Germline CDR1 reads SGDLS; CDR2 reads YYNGEE. The CDR3 is 14 amino acids. The V and J ends lost 4 bases and 14 bases, in that order; junction bases with no gene match: 5. The CDR3 DNA is TGTGCCAGCAGCTCGGGACTAGCGGGGGTCCTCCTGACTTTC. It yields the protein CASSSGLAGVLLTF.

This chain joins TRBV5-1 and TRBJ1-4; 8 bases are shared with TRBD1. J gave up 7 bases and V 2 bases, and 10 bases lay outside the gene matches. CDR1 is SGHRS, CDR2 YFSETQ, per germline. The CDR3 extends over 16 amino acids. This chain's CDR3 is CASSFETGASAEKLFF. The CDR3 coding sequence is TGCGCCAGCAGCTTCGAGACAGGGGCGAGCGCTGAAAAACTGTTTTTT.

This clonotype qualifies as medium-sized. The gene calls are TRBV27 and TRBJ1-5, with 9 bases that match TRBD1. The V and J ends lost 5 bases and 3 bases, in that order; junction bases with no gene match: 8. There are 16 residues in the CDR3. Per germline, CDR1 MNHEY and CDR2 SMNVEV (reference sequence). The CDR3 bases are TGTGCCAGCAGTCCATCGGGACAGGGAATCAATCAGCCCCAGCATTTT. Translation gives CASSPSGQGINQPQHF.

The chain carries TRBV10-3 and TRBJ1-6, with 7 nucleotides matching TRBD1. With 6 bases clipped from V and 7 bases from J, the junction kept 0 bases outside the gene matches. CDR1 is ENHRY and CDR2 is SYGVKD in the germline V gene. The CDR3 has 12 amino acids. This chain's CDR3 is CAIRTGNSPLHF. The CDR3 region has the DNA TGTGCCATCAGGACAGGGAATTCACCCCTCCACTTT.

This clonotype is judged medium-sized. CDR3 nucleotides: TGTGCCAGCAAAACCGGGACGCTGGCCTACGAGCAGTACTTC. Its translation is CASKTGTLAYEQYF. The V gene is TRBV27, the J gene TRBJ2-7; tentatively, D is TRBD1 or TRBD2 (5 bases each). Germline lookup yields CDR1 MNHEY and CDR2 SMNVEV (reference sequence). CDR3 length: 14 amino acids. Trimming took off 7 bases at V and 2 bases at J, with 15 bases between the two ends.

In its sample, this clonotype is medium-sized. This chain joins TRBV5-1 and TRBJ2-4, with D unclear. The CDR3 loop spans 16 amino acids. Trimming removed 0 bases from V and 1 base from J, with 11 bases in between. The germline gives CDR1 SGHRS, CDR2 YFSETQ. DNA of the CDR3: TGCGCCAGCAGCTTGGTTGCTACCCCTGCCAAAAACATTCAGTACTTC. It codes for CASSLVATPAKNIQYF.

By share, this clonotype counts as medium-sized. The chain uses TRBV4-1 and TRBJ2-2; no firm D call. V lost 2 bases and J 3 bases, leaving 7 bases between the germline ends. Germline V gives CDR1 MGHRA, CDR2 YSYEKL. The CDR3 runs 14 residues. The CDR3, as DNA: TGCGCCAGCAGCCAACACGTGTACACCGGGGAGCTGTTTTTT. It codes for CASSQHVYTGELFF.

This clonotype is classed as medium-sized. The V gene is TRBV5-1, the J gene TRBJ1-1, with TRBD1 identical over 7 bases. The CDR3 sequence is 16 residues long. Germline V gene lookup returns CDR1 SGHRS and CDR2 YFSETQ. V was pared by 4 bases and J by 2 bases, with 11 bases of the junction left unmatched. The CDR3: CASSIHGQASNTEAFF. The CDR3 DNA is TGCGCCAGCAGCATCCATGGACAGGCCTCCAACACTGAAGCTTTCTTT. The complete variable domain, with remaining parts taken from reference TRBV5-1 and TRBJ1-1, reads KAGVTQTPRYLIKTRGQQVTLSCSPISGHRSVSWYQQTPGQGLQFLFEYFSETQRNKGNFPGRFSGRQFSNSRSEMNVSTLELGDSALYLCASSIHGQASNTEAFFGQGTRLTVV.

Sample share makes this clonotype medium-sized. The chain employs TRBV6-5 and TRBJ2-7; 9 nucleotides align to TRBD2. V shed 2 bases and J 3 bases; nucleotides not matched to a gene: 5. Germline lookup yields CDR1 MNHEY and CDR2 SVGAGI. This CDR3 is built from 15 residues. The DNA for the CDR3 is TGTGCCAGCAGTTACAGGCGGGGGGGCCACTACGAGCAGTACTTC. Its translation: CASSYRRGGHYEQYF.

This clonotype is deemed medium-sized. This chain uses TRBV5-6 with TRBJ2-1; TRBD2 is a possible D gene (5 bases). The CDR3 is 15 amino acids. Trimming shortened V by 5 bases and J by 0 bases, and 12 bases separated the two germline ends. Germline assignment: CDR1 SGHDT and CDR2 YYEEEE. The CDR3 region has the DNA TGTGCCAGCAGGGGCCCGGGAAGCTCCTACAATGAGCAGTTCTTC. Its protein is CASRGPGSSYNEQFF. Full variable domain (outside the CDR3, taken from reference TRBV5-6 and TRBJ2-1): DAGVTQSPTHLIKTRGQQVTLRCSPKSGHDTVSWYQQALGQGPQFIFQYYEEEERQRGNFPDRFSGHQFPNYSSELNVNALLLGDSALYLCASRGPGSSYNEQFFGPGTRLTVL.

The J gene is TRBJ1-5, the V gene TRBV15, with D unresolved. Trimming took 1 base from V and 2 from J, leaving 6 bases between them. The CDR3 extends over 14 amino acids. Germline-derived CDR1 and CDR2 are LNHNV and YYDKDF (reference sequence). The CDR3 spells CATSRGPGNQPQHF. CDR3 nucleotide sequence: TGTGCCACCAGCAGAGGGCCGGGCAATCAGCCCCAGCATTTT.

The rearrangement joins TRBV28 to TRBJ2-3, with D perhaps matching TRBD1 (5 bases). This CDR3 has 14 residues. The V end was cut by 7 bases, the J end by 1 base, with 12 bases between. Looked up from germline, CDR1 is MDHEN and CDR2 is SYDVKM. The CDR3 loop is CASTGHPRTDTQYF. The DNA of the CDR3 is TGTGCCAGCACCGGACACCCTCGCACAGATACGCAGTATTTT.

The chain has TRBV7-6 and TRBJ1-2; no clear D gene. Germline loops: CDR1 SGHVS, CDR2 FNYEAQ. Trimming cost V 5 bases and J 0 bases, with 10 bases left between them. The CDR3 has 14 residues. The CDR3 coding sequence is TGTGCCAGCAGCCCGGAGGCAGCTAACTATGGCTACACCTTC. It codes for CASSPEAANYGYTF.

This clonotype is classed as medium-sized (0.01 to 0.1%). The chain recombines TRBV18 with TRBJ2-1, with 12 bases that match TRBD2. J was trimmed by 10 bases and V by 0 bases; bases with no gene match: 10. The CDR3 length is 17 residues. CDR1 and CDR2 from the germline V gene are KGHSH and LQKENI. The CDR3 loop reads CASSPPVGTSGPWEQFF. As DNA, the CDR3 is TGTGCCAGCTCACCACCAGTCGGGACTAGCGGGCCATGGGAGCAGTTCTTC.

In its sample, this clonotype is medium-sized. CDR3: CASSDHSSAGQETQYF. In DNA, the CDR3 is TGTGCCAGCAGCGACCATTCTAGCGCGGGTCAAGAGACCCAGTACTTC. The chain employs TRBV9 and TRBJ2-5; possible D gene TRBD2, 6 bases. The CDR3 has 16 residues. V shed 3 bases and J shed 2 bases, with 17 bases lying between them. The germline gives CDR1 SGDLS, CDR2 YYNGEE. The whole variable domain, filled in from reference TRBV9 and TRBJ2-5, reads DSGVTQTPKHLITATGQRVTLRCSPRSGDLSVYWYQQSLDQGLQFLIQYYNGEERAKGNILERFSAQQFPDLHSELNLSSLELGDSALYFCASSDHSSAGQETQYFGPGTRLLVL.

This clonotype came up many times. The genes are TRBV20-1 and TRBJ1-5; maybe TRBD1 (5 bases). CDR3 length: 15 residues. V was pared by 5 bases and J by 0 bases, with 14 bases between. From germline, CDR1 is DFQATT and CDR2 SNEGSKA (reference sequence). This chain's CDR3 is CSARDRVFSNQPQHF. The CDR3 coding sequence is TGCAGTGCTCGGGACCGCGTTTTTAGCAATCAGCCCCAGCATTTT.